Listed below are T cell receptor beta chains from one sample, sequenced in a study of T cell responses to AZD1222 COVID-19 vaccine. TCRdb's table, derived via immunoSEQ multiplex PCR, lists solely in-frame clones and lacks some. The sample carries roughly 110,000 clones, 80% to 85% recorded once. The sequencing here drew on peripheral blood, taken on day 0 of AZD1222 vaccination. The receptors were sampled from an adult in good health. CDR3s include the opening cysteine and the closing phenylalanine or tryptophan. The D gene is left open where the match is weak. Clone size is shown for a subset of rows, as once, few, many or a class of expanded clone.

j_call v_call clone_size d_call cdr3_nt cdr3_aa
TRBJ2-1 TRBV3-1/TRBV3-2 NA NA TGTGCCAGCAGCTACGGGACCCTCAATGAGCAGTTCTTC CASSYGTLNEQFF
TRBJ1-2 TRBV15 once NA TGTGCCACCAGAGCAGGCGAGGCAGCAGCTAACTATGGCTACACCTTC CATRAGEAAANYGYTF
TRBJ1-1 TRBV9 NA NA TGTGCCAGCAGCGTAGAGGGAGGAAAGGCTGAAGCTTTCTTT CASSVEGGKAEAFF
TRBJ1-5 TRBV18 once NA TGTGCCAGCTCACCACCAAACGGAAATCAGCCCCAGCATTTT CASSPPNGNQPQHF
TRBJ1-5 TRBV2 once NA TGTGCCAGCAGTGAAGTGGGATCAGCCCAGCATTTT CASSEVGSAQHF
TRBJ1-6 TRBV18 once TRBD1 TGTGCCAGCTCACCACCGGGCTCCCGGACAGGGATTAATTCACCCCTCCACTTT CASSPPGSRTGINSPLHF
TRBJ1-1 TRBV6-5 NA TRBD1 TGTGCCAGCAGCGCAGGGGGGACAGTTGACACTGAAGCTTTCTTT CASSAGGTVDTEAFF
TRBJ1-1 TRBV18 NA NA TGTGCCAGCTCACCAAGGGGGGACAACACTGAAGCTTTCTTT CASSPRGDNTEAFF
TRBJ1-2 TRBV7-2 NA TRBD1 TGTGCCAGCAGCTTAGTCCCGGGACAGGATACTAAGGATGGCTACACCTTC CASSLVPGQDTKDGYTF
TRBJ2-7 TRBV5-1 NA NA TGCGCCAGCAGCTTGACAGGTTACTACGAGCAGTACTTC CASSLTGYYEQYF
TRBJ2-7 TRBV28 NA TRBD1 TGTGCCTCGGGACAGAACTCCTACGAGCAGTACTTC CASGQNSYEQYF
TRBJ2-7 TRBV28 NA NA TGTGCCAGCAGCGGCCTACCCCTCTACGAGCAGTACTTC CASSGLPLYEQYF
TRBJ1-3 TRBV18 NA NA TGTGCCAGCTCACACCGTGGGGGGACATCGTCTGGGAGCTCTGGAAACACCATATATTTT CASSHRGGTSSGSSGNTIYF
TRBJ1-2 TRBV4-2 NA NA TGTGCCAGCAGCCAAGTATCTGAAAAATGGGGCTACACCTTC CASSQVSEKWGYTF
TRBJ2-3 TRBV9 NA TRBD2 TGTGCCAGCAGCCTGACTAGCGGGAGGAACGCAGATACGCAGTATTTT CASSLTSGRNADTQYF
TRBJ2-7 TRBV28 NA TRBD2 TGTGCCAGCAGTTCGTCAGGGACTAGTTTTTACGAGCAGTACTTC CASSSSGTSFYEQYF
TRBJ1-1 TRBV3-1/TRBV3-2 NA NA TGTGCCAGCAGCTCAGTAGCTGAAGCTTTCTTT CASSSVAEAFF
TRBJ1-4 TRBV14 NA NA TGTGCCAGCAGGGCCGGGACGGATGAAAAACTGTTTTTT CASRAGTDEKLFF
TRBJ1-5 TRBV4-1 NA NA TGCGCCAGCAGCCCTTCAGGGCTAGGAAATCAGCCCCAGCATTTT CASSPSGLGNQPQHF
TRBJ1-5 TRBV3-1/TRBV3-2 NA NA TGTGCCAGCAGCCAAGGGTTCAGCCTCGTGCGGCGAAATCAGCCCCAGCATTTT CASSQGFSLVRRNQPQHF
TRBJ1-5 TRBV12-3/TRBV12-4 NA TRBD1 TGTGCCAGCAGCGCAGACAGGGATCAGCCCCAGCATTTT CASSADRDQPQHF
TRBJ2-4 TRBV6-6 NA TRBD1 TGTGCCAGCAGCCGGGACAGTGAAGCCAAAAACATTCAGTACTTC CASSRDSEAKNIQYF
TRBJ1-2 TRBV2 NA TRBD1 TGTGCCAGCAGCGGGGACAGGGGTAGGGGCTACACCTTC CASSGDRGRGYTF
TRBJ2-5 TRBV5-1 NA TRBD1 TGCGCCAGCAGGCAGGGGGAAAAAGAGACCCAGTACTTC CASRQGEKETQYF
TRBJ1-5 TRBV7-9 NA NA TGTGCCAGCAGCTTAGCAACGGGGGATTTCGGTCAGCCCCAGCATTTT CASSLATGDFGQPQHF
TRBJ1-1 TRBV12-3/TRBV12-4 NA NA TGTGCCAGCAGTTTATCCCAGGACACTGAAGCTTTCTTT CASSLSQDTEAFF
TRBJ2-7 TRBV5-1 NA TRBD2 TGCGCCAGCAGCTTGGCGCCGGGACTAGAGTCCTACGAGCAGTACTTC CASSLAPGLESYEQYF
TRBJ2-1 TRBV19 NA NA TGTGCCAGTAGTACCGAGACAGCAATCCCCCACTACAATGAGCAGTTCTTC CASSTETAIPHYNEQFF
TRBJ1-1 TRBV2 NA NA TGTGCCAGCAGTGAAGTTGGTAGGAGTGAAGCTTTCTTT CASSEVGRSEAFF